These 13 T cell receptor beta chains were all obtained from the same sample, sequenced in a study of cytomegalovirus exposure and HLA in healthy donors (dated by TCRdb to between 2016 and 2019). The library was obtained by the immunoSEQ multiplex PCR assay. The multiplex PCR relied on a mix of 60 forward primers for TCR Vbeta segments and 13 reverse primers for TCR Jbeta segments. This immuneACCESS table, as held by TCRdb, lists in-frame sequences with V and J called but not all clones. Of the missing ones, under half trace to an unresolved V gene in checked studies; the others have no known cause. The sample yields approximately 170,000 clones; around 78% were counted once. The ten largest clones capture approximately 1% of the sample. What was sequenced was PBMCs. The receptors stem from a woman aged 40 to 50 in good health and CMV-seronegative.

This clone was recorded only once. The V call is TRBV5-1, the J call TRBJ2-2; 14 bases fit TRBD2. The CDR3 has 17 amino acids. Trimming took 4 bases from V and 5 from J; bases not matched to a gene: 7. Germline V CDR1 and CDR2: SGHRS, YFSETQ. Here the CDR3 DNA reads TGCGCCAGCAGCATGGGGACTAGCGGGAGTATTACCGGGGAGCTGTTTTTT. Protein: CASSMGTSGSITGELFF.

V is TRBV6-6 and J is TRBJ2-7; possible D gene TRBD1, 6 bases. The CDR3 is made up of 13 amino acids. Trimming stripped 4 bases from V and 2 bases from J, with 9 bases between. Germline V gene data show CDR1 as MNHNY and CDR2 as SVGAGI (reference sequence). The CDR3 spells CASSWDKTYEQYF. CDR3 nucleotides: TGTGCCAGCAGTTGGGACAAAACCTACGAGCAGTACTTC.

This clone has more than one count but fewer than ten. V is TRBV2 and J is TRBJ2-3, with 12 bases fitting TRBD2. The J segment lost 4 bases and the V segment lost 8 bases, leaving 4 bases of the junction unmatched. CDR1 is SNHLY and CDR2 is FYNNEI in the germline V gene. This CDR3 comprises 14 residues. The DNA for the CDR3 is TGTGCCAGCGCCTCTAGCGGGAGGGCAGATACGCAGTATTTT. It translates to CASASSGRADTQYF.

This sequence joins TRBV5-1 and TRBJ2-3; the match to TRBD2 covers 9 bases. V lost 0 bases and J lost 4; bases outside the gene matches: 12. In germline, CDR1 is SGHRS, CDR2 YFSETQ. The CDR3 has 18 amino acids. The CDR3 reads CASSLGLAGNLGSDTQYF. CDR3 coding DNA: TGCGCCAGCAGCTTGGGGCTAGCGGGGAACCTGGGGTCAGATACGCAGTATTTT.

This clone was found a few times. The V call is TRBV25-1, the J call TRBJ2-4; a possible D gene is TRBD2 (6 bases). CDR3 length: 11 residues. V shed 6 bases and J shed 8 bases, with 8 bases lying between them. Germline V gene lookup returns CDR1 MGHDK and CDR2 SYGVNS. CDR3 nucleotide sequence: TGTGCCAGCAGGGGGGAGGACATTCAGTACTTC. This sequence encodes CASRGEDIQYF.

The chain couples TRBV28 to TRBJ1-5, with TRBD1 identical over 8 bases. The J segment lost 4 bases and the V segment lost 6 bases, leaving 5 bases of the junction unmatched. The CDR3 has 14 residues. Per germline, CDR1 MDHEN and CDR2 SYDVKM. The CDR3 DNA sequence: TGTGCCAGCAGGAAGGACAGGGTTAATCAGCCCCAGCATTTT. Its translation: CASRKDRVNQPQHF.

This clone was seen once. The rearrangement uses TRBV6-1 and TRBJ2-5, with TRBD2 matching over 9 bases. The CDR3 totals 14 residues. The trim removed 5 bases at V and 4 bases at J, leaving 5 bases unmatched. Germline-derived CDR1 and CDR2 are MNHNS and SASEGT. The CDR3 DNA follows: TGTGCCAGCAGTCGGTTAGCGGGAGTAGAGACCCAGTACTTC. This gives the protein CASSRLAGVETQYF.

The gene calls are TRBV2 and TRBJ2-7; 9 nucleotides match TRBD2. CDR1 and CDR2 (germline): SNHLY, FYNNEI. The J segment lost 6 bases and the V segment lost 9 bases, leaving 9 bases of the junction unmatched. CDR3 length: 13 residues. In DNA form, the CDR3 reads TGTGCCAGTCAGCGGGAGGCTCGTGGCGAGCAGTACTTC. Protein: CASQREARGEQYF.

The rearrangement joins TRBV20-1 to TRBJ2-1, with a possible D match to TRBD1 (5 bases). V lost 5 bases and J lost 5, with 7 bases in between. Germline CDR1 is DFQATT and CDR2 is SNEGSKA (reference sequence). The CDR3 length is 11 residues. The CDR3: CSASRDNEQFF. In nucleotides, the CDR3 is TGCAGTGCTTCCAGGGACAATGAGCAGTTCTTC.

This chain connects TRBV2 to TRBJ2-7; unclear D gene. Trimming pared 6 bases from V and 7 bases from J, leaving 10 bases between. CDR3 length: 11 amino acids. CDR1 is SNHLY and CDR2 is FYNNEI in the germline V gene. CDR3 protein: CASRATKEQYF. CDR3 nucleotides: TGTGCCAGCAGGGCTACTAAAGAGCAGTACTTC.

The gene calls are TRBV15 and TRBJ1-1; D not certain. Germline CDR1 reads LNHNV; CDR2 reads YYDKDF (reference sequence). With 0 bases removed from V and 9 bases from J, the gap between germline ends came to 14 bases. The CDR3 covers 14 residues. The CDR3 coding sequence is TGTGCCACCAGCAGAGATCTTGAATTCAGGAAAGCTTTCTTT. This sequence encodes CATSRDLEFRKAFF.

The chain couples TRBV28 to TRBJ1-2; 9 bases align to TRBD1. V lost 6 bases, J lost 4 bases, and 12 bases stayed unmatched. Looked up from germline, CDR1 is MDHEN and CDR2 is SYDVKM. There are 16 residues in the CDR3. The CDR3 DNA is TGTGCCAGCAGCCCGGACAGGGGCGGATCTTTCTATGGCTACACCTTC. Its translation: CASSPDRGGSFYGYTF.

The V and J genes are TRBV25-1 and TRBJ1-1; maybe TRBD1 (5 bases). The CDR3 runs 13 residues. Germline CDR1 is MGHDK and CDR2 is SYGVNS. V lost 6 bases and J 1 base, leaving 9 bases between the germline ends. CDR3: CASRRDRNTEAFF. CDR3 DNA sequence: TGTGCCAGCAGACGCGACAGGAACACTGAAGCTTTCTTT.